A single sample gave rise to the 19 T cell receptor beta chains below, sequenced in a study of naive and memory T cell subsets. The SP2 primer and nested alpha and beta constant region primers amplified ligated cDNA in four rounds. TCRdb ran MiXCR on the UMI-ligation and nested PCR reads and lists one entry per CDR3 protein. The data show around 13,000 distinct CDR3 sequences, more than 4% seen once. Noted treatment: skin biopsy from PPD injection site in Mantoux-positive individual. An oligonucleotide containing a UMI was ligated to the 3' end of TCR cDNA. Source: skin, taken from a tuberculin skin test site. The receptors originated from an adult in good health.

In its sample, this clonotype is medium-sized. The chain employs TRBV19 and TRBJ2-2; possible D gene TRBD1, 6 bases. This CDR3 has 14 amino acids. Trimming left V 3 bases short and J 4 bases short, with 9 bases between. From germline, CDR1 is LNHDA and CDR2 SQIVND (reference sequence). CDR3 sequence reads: CASSIDRPTGELFF. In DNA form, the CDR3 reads TGTGCCAGTAGTATTGACAGGCCCACCGGGGAGCTGTTTTTT.

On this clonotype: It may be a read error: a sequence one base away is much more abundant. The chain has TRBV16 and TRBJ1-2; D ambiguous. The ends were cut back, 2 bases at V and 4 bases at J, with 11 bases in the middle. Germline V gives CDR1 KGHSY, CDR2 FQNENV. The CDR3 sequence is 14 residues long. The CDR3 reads CASSQSLRLYGYTF. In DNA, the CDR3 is TGTGCCAGCAGCCAAAGTTTAAGGCTCTATGGCTACACCTTC.

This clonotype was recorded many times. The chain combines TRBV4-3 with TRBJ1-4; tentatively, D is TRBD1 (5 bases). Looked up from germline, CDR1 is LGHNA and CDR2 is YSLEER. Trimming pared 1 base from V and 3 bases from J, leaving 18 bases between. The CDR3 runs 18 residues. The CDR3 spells CASSQAQGVGTPNEKLFF. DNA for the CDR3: TGCGCCAGCAGCCAAGCCCAAGGGGTCGGGACCCCTAATGAAAAACTGTTTTTT.

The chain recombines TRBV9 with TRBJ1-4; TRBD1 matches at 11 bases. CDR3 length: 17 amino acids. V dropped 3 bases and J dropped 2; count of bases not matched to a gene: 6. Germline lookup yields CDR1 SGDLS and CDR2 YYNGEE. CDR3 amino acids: CASSERTGGGTNEKLFF. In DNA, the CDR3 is TGTGCCAGCAGCGAAAGGACAGGGGGCGGTACTAATGAAAAACTGTTTTTT.

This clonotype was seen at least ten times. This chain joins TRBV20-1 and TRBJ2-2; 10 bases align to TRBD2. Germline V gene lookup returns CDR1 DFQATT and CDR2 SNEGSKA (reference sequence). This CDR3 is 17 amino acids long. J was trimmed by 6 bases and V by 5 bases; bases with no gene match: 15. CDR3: CSAPQSGTSDRAGELFF. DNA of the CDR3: TGCAGTGCTCCCCAGTCCGGGACTAGCGATAGGGCCGGGGAGCTGTTTTTT.

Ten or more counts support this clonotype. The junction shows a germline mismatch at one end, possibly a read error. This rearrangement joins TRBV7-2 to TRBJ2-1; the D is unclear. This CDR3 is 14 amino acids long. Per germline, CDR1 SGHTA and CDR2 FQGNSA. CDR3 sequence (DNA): TGTGCCAGCAGCTCCGGATCATCCTTCAATGAGCAGTTCTTC. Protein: CASSSGSSFNEQFF.

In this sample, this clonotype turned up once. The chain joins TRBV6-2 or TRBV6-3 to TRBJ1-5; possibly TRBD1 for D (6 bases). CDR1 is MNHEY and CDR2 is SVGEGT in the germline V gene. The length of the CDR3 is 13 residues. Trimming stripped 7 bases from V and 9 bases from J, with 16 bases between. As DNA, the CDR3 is TGTGCCAGCAAGTTCGGGGGGCAGGGGCCCCAGCATTTT. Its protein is CASKFGGQGPQHF.

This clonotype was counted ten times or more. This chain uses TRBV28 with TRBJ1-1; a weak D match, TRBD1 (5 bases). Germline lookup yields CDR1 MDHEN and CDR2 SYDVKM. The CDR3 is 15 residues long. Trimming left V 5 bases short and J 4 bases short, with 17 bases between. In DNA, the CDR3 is TGTGCCAGCAGTGCCGTTTTAGGGGAGGGCACTGAAGCTTTCTTT. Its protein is CASSAVLGEGTEAFF.

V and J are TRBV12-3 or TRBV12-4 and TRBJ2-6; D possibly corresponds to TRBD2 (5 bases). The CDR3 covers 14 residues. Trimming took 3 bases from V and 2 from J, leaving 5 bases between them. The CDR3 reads CASSLRAGANVLTF. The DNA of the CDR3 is TGTGCCAGCAGTTTGAGGGCTGGGGCCAACGTCCTGACTTTC.

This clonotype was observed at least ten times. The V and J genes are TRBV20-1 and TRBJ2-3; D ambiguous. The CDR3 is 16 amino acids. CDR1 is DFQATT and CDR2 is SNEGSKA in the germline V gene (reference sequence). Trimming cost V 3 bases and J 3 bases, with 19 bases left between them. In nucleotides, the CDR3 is TGCAGTGCTAGGGGAATTCGCGAGTCGATAACAGATACGCAGTATTTT. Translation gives CSARGIRESITDTQYF.

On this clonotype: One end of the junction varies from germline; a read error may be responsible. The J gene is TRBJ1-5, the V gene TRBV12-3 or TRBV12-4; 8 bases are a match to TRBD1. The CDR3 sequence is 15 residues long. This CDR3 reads CASSLRSGGVGPQNF. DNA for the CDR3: TGTGCCAGCAGTTTACGATCAGGGGGCGTTGGGCCCCAGAATTTT.

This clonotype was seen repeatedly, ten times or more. CDR3 coding DNA: TGTGCCAGCAGGGGGGCCACTGAAGCTTTCTTT. It specifies CASRGATEAFF. This chain uses TRBV6-6 with TRBJ1-1; D is perhaps TRBD1 (6 bases). This CDR3 is 11 amino acids long. V dropped 6 bases and J dropped 4 bases, with 6 bases sitting between them. CDR1 is MNHNY, CDR2 SVGAGI, per germline (reference sequence).

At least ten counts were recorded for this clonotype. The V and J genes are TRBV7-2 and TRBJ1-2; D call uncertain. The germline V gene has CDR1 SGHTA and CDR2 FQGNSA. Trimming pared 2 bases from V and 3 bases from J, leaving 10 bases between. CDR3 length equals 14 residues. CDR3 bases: TGTGCCAGCAGCTTACGTGAGGGATACTATGGCTACACCTTC. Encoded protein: CASSLREGYYGYTF. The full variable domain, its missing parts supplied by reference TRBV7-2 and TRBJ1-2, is GAGVSQSPSNKVTEKGKDVELRCDPISGHTALYWYRQSLGQGLEFLIYFQGNSAPDKSGLPSDRFSAERTGGSVSTLTIQRTQQEDSAVYLCASSLREGYYGYTFGSGTRLTVV.

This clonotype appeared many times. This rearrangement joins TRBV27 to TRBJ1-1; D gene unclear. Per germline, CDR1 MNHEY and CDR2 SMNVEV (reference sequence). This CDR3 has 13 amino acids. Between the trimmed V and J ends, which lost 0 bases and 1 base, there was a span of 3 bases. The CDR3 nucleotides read TGTGCCAGCAGTTTATCTTGGAACACTGAAGCTTTCTTT. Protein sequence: CASSLSWNTEAFF.

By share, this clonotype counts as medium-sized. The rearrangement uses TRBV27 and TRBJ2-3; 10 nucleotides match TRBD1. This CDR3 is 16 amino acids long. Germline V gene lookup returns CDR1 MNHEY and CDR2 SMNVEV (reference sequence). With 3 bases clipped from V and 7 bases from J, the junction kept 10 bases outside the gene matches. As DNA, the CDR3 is TGTGCCAGCAGTTTGAGAAGGACAGGGGGGCGAAATACGCAGTATTTT. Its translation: CASSLRRTGGRNTQYF.

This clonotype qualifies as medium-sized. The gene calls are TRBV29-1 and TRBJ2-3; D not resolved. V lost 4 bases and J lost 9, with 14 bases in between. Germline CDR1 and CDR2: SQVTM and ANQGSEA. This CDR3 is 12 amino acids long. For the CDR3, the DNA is TGCAGCGTTGTTGGAGCGTGGGGAACGCAGTATTTT. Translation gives CSVVGAWGTQYF.

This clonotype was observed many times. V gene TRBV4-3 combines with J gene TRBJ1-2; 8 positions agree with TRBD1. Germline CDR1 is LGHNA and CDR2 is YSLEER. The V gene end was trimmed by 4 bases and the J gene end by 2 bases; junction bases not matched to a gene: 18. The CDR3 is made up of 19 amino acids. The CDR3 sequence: CASSRDTGPTGAMNYGYTF. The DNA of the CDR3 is TGCGCCAGCAGCCGCGATACGGGACCGACAGGGGCGATGAACTATGGCTACACCTTC.

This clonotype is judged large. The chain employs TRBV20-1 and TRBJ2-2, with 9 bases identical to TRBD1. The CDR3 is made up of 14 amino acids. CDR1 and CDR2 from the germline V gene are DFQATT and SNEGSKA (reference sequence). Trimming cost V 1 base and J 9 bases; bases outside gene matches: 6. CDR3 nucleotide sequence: TGCAGTGCTAGAGGACAGGGGGGGAAATGGGAGCTGTTTTTT. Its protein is CSARGQGGKWELFF.

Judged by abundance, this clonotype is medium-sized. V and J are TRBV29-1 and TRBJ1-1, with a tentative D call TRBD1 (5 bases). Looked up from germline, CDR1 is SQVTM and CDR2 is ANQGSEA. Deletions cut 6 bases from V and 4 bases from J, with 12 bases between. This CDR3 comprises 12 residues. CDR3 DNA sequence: TGCAGCGTAGACACAGGATTCACTGAAGCTTTCTTT. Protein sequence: CSVDTGFTEAFF.